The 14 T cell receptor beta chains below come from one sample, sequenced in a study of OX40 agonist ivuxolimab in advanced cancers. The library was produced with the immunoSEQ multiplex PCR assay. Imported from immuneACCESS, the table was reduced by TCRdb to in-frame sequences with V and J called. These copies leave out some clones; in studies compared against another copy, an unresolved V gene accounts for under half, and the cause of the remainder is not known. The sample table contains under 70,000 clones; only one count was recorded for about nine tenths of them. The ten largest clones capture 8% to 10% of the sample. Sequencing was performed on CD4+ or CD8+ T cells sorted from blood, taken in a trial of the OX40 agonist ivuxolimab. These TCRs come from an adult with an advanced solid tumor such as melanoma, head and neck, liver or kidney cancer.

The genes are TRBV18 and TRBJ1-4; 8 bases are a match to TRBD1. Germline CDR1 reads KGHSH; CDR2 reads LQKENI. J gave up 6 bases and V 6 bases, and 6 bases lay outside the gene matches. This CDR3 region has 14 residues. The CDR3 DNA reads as TGTGCCAGCTCCCTCGACAGGGGTGATGAAAAACTGTTTTTT. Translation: CASSLDRGDEKLFF.

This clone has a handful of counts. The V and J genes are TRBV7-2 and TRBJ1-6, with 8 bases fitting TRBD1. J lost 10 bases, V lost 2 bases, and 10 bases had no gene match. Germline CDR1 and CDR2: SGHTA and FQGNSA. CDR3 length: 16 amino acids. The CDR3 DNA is TGTGCCAGCAGCTTATCCGACAGGGGTTATCGATCACCCCTCCACTTT. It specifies CASSLSDRGYRSPLHF.

The CDR3 coding sequence is TGTGCCAGCTGCGCGCTGAGGGGTGGGCATCAGCCCCAGCATTTT. Amino acid sequence: CASCALRGGHQPQHF. The chain is built from TRBV2 and TRBJ1-5; tentative D call: TRBD1 (5 bases). Germline assignment: CDR1 SNHLY and CDR2 FYNNEI. V was cut by 8 bases and J by 5 bases, with 19 bases left in between. The CDR3 runs 15 residues.

The CDR3 bases are TGTGCCAGCTCACCACCGCACAGGGGAACGGCTGAAGCTTTCTTT. Translated: CASSPPHRGTAEAFF. The gene calls are TRBV18 and TRBJ1-1, with TRBD1 matching over 7 bases. The CDR3 has 15 residues. Germline CDR1 is KGHSH and CDR2 is LQKENI. V was pared by 0 bases and J by 6 bases, with 7 bases of the junction left unmatched.

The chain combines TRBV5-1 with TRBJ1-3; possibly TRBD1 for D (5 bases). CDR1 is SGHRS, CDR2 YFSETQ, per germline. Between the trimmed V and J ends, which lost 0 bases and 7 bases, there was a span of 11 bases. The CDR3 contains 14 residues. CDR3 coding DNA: TGCGCCAGCAGCTTGGCAGGGTACGGGAACACCATATATTTT. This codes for CASSLAGYGNTIYF.

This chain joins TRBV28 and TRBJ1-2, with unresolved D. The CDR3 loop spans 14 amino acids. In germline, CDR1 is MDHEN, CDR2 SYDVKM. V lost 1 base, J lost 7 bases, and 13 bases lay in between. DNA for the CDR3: TGTGCCAGCAGTTTATTGGAGGGCACGGGTGGCTACACCTTC. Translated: CASSLLEGTGGYTF.

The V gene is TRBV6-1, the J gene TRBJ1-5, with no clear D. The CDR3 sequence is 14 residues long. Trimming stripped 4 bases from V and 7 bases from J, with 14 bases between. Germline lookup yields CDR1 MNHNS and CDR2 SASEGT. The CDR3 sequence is CASSVNRVSQPQHF. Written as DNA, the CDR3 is TGTGCCAGCAGTGTAAATCGGGTGAGCCAGCCCCAGCATTTT.

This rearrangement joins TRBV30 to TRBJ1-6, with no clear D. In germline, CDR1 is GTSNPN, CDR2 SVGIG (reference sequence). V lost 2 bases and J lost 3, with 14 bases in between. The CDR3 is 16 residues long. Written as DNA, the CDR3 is TGTGCCTGGAGTCGGGCCAGCTTCAACTATAATTCACCCCTCCACTTT. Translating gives CAWSRASFNYNSPLHF.

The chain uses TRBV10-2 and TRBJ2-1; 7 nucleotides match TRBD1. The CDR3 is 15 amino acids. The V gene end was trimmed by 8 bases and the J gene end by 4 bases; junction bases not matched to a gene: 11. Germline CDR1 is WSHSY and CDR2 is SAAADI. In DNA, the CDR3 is TGCGCCAGCGCGAGGGTGGGGACAGCATACAATGAGCAGTTCTTC. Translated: CASARVGTAYNEQFF.

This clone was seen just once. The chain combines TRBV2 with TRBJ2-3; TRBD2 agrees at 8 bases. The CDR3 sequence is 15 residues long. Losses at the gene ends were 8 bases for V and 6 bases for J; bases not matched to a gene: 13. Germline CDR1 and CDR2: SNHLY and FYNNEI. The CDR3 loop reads CASQYERGTTDTQYF. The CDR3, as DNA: TGTGCCAGCCAATACGAGCGGGGGACGACGGATACGCAGTATTTT. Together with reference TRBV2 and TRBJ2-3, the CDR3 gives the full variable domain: EPEVTQTPSHQVTQMGQEVILRCVPISNHLYFYWYRQILGQKVEFLVSFYNNEISEKSEIFDDQFSVERPDGSNFTLKIRSTKLEDSAMYFCASQYERGTTDTQYFGPGTRLTVL.

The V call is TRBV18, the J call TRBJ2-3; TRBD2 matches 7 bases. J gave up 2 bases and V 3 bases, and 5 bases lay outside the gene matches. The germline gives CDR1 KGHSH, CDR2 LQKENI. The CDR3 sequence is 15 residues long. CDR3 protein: CASSPSGTNTDTQYF. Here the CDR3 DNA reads TGTGCCAGCTCACCGTCCGGGACTAACACAGATACGCAGTATTTT.

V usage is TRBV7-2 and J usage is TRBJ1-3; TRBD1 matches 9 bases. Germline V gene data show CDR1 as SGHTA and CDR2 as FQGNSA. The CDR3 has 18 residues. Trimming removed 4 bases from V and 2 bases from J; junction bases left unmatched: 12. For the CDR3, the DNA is TGTGCCAGCAGCTCCTTCCCGGGACAGGGATCTCCTGGAAACACCATATATTTT. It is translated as CASSSFPGQGSPGNTIYF.

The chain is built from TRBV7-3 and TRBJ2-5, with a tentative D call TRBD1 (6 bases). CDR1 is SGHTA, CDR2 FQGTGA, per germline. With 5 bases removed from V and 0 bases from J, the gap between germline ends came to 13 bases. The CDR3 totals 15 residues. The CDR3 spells CASSPAGTYQETQYF. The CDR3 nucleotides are TGTGCCAGCAGCCCGGCCGGGACATACCAAGAGACCCAGTACTTC.

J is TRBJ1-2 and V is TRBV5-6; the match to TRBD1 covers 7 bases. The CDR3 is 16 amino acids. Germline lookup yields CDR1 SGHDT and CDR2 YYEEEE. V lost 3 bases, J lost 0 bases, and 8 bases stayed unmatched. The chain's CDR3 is CASSWDTGAANYGYTF. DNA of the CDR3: TGTGCCAGCAGCTGGGATACAGGGGCGGCTAACTATGGCTACACCTTC.